This T cell receptor (beta chain) was captured by sequencing in a study of T cell repertoires in cytomegalovirus infection. Each CDR3 protein gets one entry after TCRdb re-called the reads with MiXCR. This sample carries under 600,000 distinct CDR3 sequences, approximately 15% of them seen once, and the ten largest clones take roughly 25%. The germline gives CDR1 SGHRS, CDR2 YFSETQ. The CDR3 loop spans 15 amino acids. V gave up 1 base and J gave up 6 bases, with 14 bases separating them. This chain links TRBV5-1 with TRBJ2-1; D call uncertain. Specimen: CD8+ T cells from PBMCs. The source of this sequence is a human donor in good health (CMV status not recorded). Some clones in this sample may be carry-over from other donors' samples. CDR3 DNA: TGCGCCAGCAGCTTGTTATCCGAGTGGGTCAATGAGCAGTTCTTC. Translated, it gives CASSLLSEWVNEQFF.